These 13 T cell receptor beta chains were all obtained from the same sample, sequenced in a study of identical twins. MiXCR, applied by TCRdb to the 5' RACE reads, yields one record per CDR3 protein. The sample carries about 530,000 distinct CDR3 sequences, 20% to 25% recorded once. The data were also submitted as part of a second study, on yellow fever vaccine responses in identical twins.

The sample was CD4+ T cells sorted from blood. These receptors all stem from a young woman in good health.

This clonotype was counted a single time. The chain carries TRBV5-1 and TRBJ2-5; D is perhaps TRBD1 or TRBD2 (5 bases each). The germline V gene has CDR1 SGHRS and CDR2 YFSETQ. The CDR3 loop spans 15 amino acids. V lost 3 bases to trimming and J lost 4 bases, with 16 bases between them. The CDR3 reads CASSSRGTDRETQYF. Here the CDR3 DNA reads TGCGCCAGCAGCTCAAGAGGGACCGACCGAGAGACCCAGTACTTC.

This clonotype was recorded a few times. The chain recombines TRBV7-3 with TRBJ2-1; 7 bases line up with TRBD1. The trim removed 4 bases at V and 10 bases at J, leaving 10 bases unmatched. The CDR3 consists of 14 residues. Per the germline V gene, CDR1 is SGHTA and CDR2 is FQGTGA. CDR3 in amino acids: CASSSPDRSKEQFF. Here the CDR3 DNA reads TGTGCCAGCAGCTCGCCGGACAGGTCAAAAGAGCAGTTCTTC.

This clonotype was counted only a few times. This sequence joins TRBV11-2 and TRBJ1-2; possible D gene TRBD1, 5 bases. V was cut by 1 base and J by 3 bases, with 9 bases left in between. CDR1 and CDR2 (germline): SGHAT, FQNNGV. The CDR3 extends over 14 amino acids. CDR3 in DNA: TGTGCCAGCAGCTTAGGTCTGGGGGACTATGGCTACACCTTC. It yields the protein CASSLGLGDYGYTF.

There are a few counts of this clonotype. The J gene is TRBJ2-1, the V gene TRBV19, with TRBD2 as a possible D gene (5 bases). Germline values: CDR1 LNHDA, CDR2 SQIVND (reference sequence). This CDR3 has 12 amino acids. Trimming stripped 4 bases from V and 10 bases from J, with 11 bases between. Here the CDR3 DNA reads TGTGCCAGTAGTACCACCGGGAACGAGCAGTTCTTC. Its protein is CASSTTGNEQFF.

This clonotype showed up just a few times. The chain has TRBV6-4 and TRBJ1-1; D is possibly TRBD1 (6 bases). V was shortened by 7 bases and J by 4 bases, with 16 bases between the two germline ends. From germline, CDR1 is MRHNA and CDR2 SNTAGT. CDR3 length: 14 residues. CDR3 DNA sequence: TGTGCCAGCACCTTACAGGGTCCGGTCACTGAAGCTTTCTTT. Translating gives CASTLQGPVTEAFF.

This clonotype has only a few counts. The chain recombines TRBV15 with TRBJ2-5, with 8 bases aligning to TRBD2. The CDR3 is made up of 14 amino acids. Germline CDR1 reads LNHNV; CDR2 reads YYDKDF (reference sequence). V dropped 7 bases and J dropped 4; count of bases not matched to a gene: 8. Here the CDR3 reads CATNSGIGRETQYF. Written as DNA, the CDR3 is TGTGCCACCAATAGCGGGATAGGGAGAGAGACCCAGTACTTC.

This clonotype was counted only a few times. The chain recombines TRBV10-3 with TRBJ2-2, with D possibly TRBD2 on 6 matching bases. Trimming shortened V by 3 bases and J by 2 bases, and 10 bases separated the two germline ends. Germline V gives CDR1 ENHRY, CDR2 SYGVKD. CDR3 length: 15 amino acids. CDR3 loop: CAISDAGRNTGELFF. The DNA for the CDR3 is TGTGCCATCAGTGACGCGGGGAGAAACACCGGGGAGCTGTTTTTT.

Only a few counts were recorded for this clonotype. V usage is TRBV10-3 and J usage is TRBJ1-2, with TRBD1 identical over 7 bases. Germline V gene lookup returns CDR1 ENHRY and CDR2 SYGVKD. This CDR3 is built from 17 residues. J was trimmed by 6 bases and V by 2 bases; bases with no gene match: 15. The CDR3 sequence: CAISEEGGTALNHGYTF. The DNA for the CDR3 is TGTGCCATCAGTGAGGAGGGTGGGACAGCGCTCAACCATGGCTACACCTTC.

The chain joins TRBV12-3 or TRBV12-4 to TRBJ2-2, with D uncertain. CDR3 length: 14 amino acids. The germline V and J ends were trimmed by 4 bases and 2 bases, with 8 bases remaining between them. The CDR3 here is CASSSTLNTGELFF. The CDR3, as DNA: TGTGCCAGCAGTTCCACCCTAAACACCGGGGAGCTGTTTTTT.

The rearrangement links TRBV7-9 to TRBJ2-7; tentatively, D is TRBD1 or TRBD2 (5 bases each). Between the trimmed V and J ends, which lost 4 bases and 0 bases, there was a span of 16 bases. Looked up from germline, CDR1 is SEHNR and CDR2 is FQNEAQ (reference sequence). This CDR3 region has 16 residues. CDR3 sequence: CASSWGLGGISYEQYF. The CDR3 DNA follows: TGTGCCAGCAGCTGGGGGTTAGGCGGTATCTCCTACGAGCAGTACTTC.

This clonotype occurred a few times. The CDR3 here is CSALAGGPETQYF. The CDR3 nucleotides read TGCAGTGCTCTAGCGGGGGGGCCTGAGACCCAGTACTTC. The chain recombines TRBV20-1 with TRBJ2-5; 12 nucleotides line up with TRBD2. Germline V gene lookup returns CDR1 DFQATT and CDR2 SNEGSKA (reference sequence). After removal of 5 bases from V and 5 bases from J, the junction contained 3 bases not matched to a gene. CDR3 length: 13 amino acids.

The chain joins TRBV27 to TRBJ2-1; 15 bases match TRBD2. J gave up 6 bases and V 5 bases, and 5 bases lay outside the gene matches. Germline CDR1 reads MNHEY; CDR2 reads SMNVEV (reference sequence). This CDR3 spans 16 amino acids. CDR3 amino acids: CASSLWTSGRANEQFF. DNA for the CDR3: TGTGCCAGCAGTCTCTGGACTAGCGGGAGGGCCAATGAGCAGTTCTTC.

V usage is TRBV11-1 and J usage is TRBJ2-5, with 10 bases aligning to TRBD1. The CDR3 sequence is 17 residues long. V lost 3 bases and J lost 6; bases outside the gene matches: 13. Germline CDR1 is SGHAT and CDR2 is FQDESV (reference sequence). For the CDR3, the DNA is TGTGCCAGCAGCTTCCCAACCCGGGACAGGGGTCCGCAGACCCAGTACTTC. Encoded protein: CASSFPTRDRGPQTQYF.